This T cell receptor (beta chain) comes out of a study of cytomegalovirus exposure and HLA in healthy donors. Turning to the study itself: A later analysis reported the roughly 130 validation repertoires used the same platform as the 550 to 800 first-cohort repertoires. Study-level results: According to the study, roughly 180 TCR beta chains were cytomegalovirus-associated. A few of the chains that were CMV-associated were confirmed in vitro to be specific for CMV antigens.

Repertoires were generated with immunoSEQ multiplex PCR, while TCRdb's copy carries only in-frame clones and drops some. The sample lists 150,000 to 200,000 clones; roughly 80% were seen once. V was trimmed by 5 bases and J by 5 bases, leaving 6 bases between them. The length of the CDR3 is 11 residues. The germline V gene encodes CDR1 WSHSY and CDR2 SAAADI. As for this clone: What it recognizes is unknown.

What was sequenced was PBMCs. The chain employs TRBV10-2 and TRBJ2-5; D call uncertain. The TCR comes from a man between 18 and 35 years old in good health and CMV-seropositive. The CDR3, as DNA: TGCGCCAGCAGTATCAGGGAGACCCAGTACTTC. Its translation: CASSIRETQYF.